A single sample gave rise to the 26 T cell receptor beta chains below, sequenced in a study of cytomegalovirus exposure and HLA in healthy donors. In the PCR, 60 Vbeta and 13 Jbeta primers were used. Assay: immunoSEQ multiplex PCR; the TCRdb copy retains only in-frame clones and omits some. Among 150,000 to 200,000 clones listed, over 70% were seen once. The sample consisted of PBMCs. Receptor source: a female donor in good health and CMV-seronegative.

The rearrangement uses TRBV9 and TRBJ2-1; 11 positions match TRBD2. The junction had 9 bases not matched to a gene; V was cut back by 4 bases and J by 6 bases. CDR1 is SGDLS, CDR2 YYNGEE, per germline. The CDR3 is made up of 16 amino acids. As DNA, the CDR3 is TGTGCCAGCAGCCCCCCCCTTAGCGGGAGGGGCAATGAGCAGTTCTTC. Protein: CASSPPLSGRGNEQFF.

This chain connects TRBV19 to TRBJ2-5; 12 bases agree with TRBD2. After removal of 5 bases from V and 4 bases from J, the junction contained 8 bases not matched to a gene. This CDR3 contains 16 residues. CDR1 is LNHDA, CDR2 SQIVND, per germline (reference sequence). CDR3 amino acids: CASSSQGLAGLETQYF. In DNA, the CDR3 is TGTGCCAGTAGTTCTCAGGGACTAGCGGGTTTAGAGACCCAGTACTTC.

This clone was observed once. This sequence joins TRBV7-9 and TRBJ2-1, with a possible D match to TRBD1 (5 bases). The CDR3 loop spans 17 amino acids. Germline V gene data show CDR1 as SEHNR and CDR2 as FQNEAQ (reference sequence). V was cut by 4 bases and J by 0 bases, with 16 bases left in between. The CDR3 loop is CASSSRAGVSSYNEQFF. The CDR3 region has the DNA TGTGCCAGCAGCTCCAGGGCTGGGGTGAGCTCCTACAATGAGCAGTTCTTC.

The CDR3 DNA is TGTGCCAGCAGCGAAGGGGCAGGGTTTTCACCCCTCCACTTT. This codes for CASSEGAGFSPLHF. The chain joins TRBV7-3 to TRBJ1-6, with D tentatively TRBD1 (5 bases). CDR3 length equals 14 residues. The V and J ends lost 5 bases and 9 bases respectively, with 14 bases between them. The V gene's germline CDR1 is SGHTA and CDR2 FQGTGA.

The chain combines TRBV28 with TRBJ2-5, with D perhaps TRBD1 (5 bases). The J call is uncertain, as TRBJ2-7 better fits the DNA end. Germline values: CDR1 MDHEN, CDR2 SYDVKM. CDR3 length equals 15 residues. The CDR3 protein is CASRPPTGDSYEQYF. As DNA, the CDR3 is TGTGCCAGCAGACCCCCCACAGGTGACTCCTACGAGCAGTACTTC.

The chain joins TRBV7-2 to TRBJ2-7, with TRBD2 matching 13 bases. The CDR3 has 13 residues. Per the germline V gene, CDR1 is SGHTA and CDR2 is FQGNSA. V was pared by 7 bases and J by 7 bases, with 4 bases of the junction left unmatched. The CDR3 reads CASKGLAGLEQYF. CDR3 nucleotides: TGTGCCAGCAAGGGACTAGCGGGGTTGGAGCAGTACTTC.

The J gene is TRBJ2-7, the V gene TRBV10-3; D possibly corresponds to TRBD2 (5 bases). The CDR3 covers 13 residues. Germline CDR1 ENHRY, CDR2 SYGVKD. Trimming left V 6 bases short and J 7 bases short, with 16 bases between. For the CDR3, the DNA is TGTGCCATCAGCGACGGACTGGTCAGGGAGCAGTACTTC. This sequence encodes CAISDGLVREQYF.

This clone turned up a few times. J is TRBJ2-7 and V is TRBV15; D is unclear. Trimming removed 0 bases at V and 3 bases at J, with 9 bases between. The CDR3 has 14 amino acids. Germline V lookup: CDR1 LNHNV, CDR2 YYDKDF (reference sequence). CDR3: CATSRESPGYEQYF. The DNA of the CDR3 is TGTGCCACCAGCAGAGAATCCCCAGGCTACGAGCAGTACTTC.

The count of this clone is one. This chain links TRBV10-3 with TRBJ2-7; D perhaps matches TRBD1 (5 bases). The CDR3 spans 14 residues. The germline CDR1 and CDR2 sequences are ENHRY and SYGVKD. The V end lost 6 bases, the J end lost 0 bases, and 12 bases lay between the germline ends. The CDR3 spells CAIRSTALSYEQYF. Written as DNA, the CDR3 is TGTGCCATCAGATCGACAGCGCTCTCCTACGAGCAGTACTTC.

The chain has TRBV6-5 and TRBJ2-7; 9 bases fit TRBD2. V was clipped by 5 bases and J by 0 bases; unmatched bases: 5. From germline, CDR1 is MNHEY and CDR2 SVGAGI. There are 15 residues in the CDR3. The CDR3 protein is CASSQGLATSYEQYF. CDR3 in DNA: TGTGCCAGCAGTCAGGGACTAGCTACCTCCTACGAGCAGTACTTC.

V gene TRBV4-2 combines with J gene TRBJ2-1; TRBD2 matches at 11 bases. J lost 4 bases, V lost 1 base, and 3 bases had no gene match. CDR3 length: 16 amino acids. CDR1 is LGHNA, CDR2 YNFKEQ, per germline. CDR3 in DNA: TGTGCCAGCAGCCAAGGTGGGACTAGCGGATACAATGAGCAGTTCTTC. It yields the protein CASSQGGTSGYNEQFF.

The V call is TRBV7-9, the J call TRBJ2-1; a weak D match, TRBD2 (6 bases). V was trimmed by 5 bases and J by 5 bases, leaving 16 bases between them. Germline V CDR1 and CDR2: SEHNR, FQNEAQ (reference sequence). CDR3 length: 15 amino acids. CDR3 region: CASSPLGLINNEQFF. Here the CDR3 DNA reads TGTGCCAGCAGCCCCTTAGGACTAATCAACAATGAGCAGTTCTTC.

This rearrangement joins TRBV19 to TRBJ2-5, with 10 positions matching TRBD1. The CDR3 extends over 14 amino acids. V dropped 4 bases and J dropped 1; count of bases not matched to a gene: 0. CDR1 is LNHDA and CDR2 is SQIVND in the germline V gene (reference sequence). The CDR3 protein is CASSRTGGQETQYF. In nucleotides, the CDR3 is TGTGCCAGTAGTAGGACAGGGGGCCAAGAGACCCAGTACTTC.

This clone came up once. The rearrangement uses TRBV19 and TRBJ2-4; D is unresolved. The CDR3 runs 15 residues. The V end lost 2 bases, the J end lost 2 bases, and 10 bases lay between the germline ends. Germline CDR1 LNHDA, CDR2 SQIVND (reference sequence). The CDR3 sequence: CASSITRLPKNIQYF. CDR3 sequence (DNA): TGTGCCAGTAGTATAACTCGCCTACCCAAAAACATTCAGTACTTC. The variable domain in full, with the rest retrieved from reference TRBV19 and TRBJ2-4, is DGGITQSPKYLFRKEGQNVTLSCEQNLNHDAMYWYRQDPGQGLRLIYYSQIVNDFQKGDIAEGYSVSREKKESFPLTVTSAQKNPTAFYLCASSITRLPKNIQYFGAGTRLSVL.

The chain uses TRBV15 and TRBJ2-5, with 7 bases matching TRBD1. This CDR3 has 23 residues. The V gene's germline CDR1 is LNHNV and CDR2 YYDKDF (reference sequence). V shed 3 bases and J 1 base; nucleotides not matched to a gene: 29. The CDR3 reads CATSRDRPGAASWASGSQETQYF. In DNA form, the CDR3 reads TGTGCCACCAGCAGGGACAGGCCTGGGGCAGCGAGCTGGGCCTCGGGGAGCCAAGAGACCCAGTACTTC.

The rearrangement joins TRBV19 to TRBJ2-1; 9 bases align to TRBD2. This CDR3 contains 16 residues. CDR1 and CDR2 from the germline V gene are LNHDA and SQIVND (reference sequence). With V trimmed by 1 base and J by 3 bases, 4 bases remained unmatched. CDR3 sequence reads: CASSIVPSGIYNEQFF. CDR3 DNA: TGTGCCAGTAGTATAGTCCCTAGCGGGATCTACAATGAGCAGTTCTTC.

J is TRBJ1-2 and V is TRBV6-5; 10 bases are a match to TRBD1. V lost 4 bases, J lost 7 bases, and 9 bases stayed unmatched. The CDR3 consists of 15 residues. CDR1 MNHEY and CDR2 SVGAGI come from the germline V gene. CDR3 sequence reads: CASSSGQGVSGGYTF. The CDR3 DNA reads TGTGCCAGCAGTTCCGGACAGGGGGTTTCAGGTGGCTACACCTTC.

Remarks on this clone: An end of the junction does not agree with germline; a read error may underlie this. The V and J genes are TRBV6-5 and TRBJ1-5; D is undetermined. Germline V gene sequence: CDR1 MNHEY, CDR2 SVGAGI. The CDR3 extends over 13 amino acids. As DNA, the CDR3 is TGTGCCAGCAGTCCTACCTCCAATCGGCCCCAGCATTTT. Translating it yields CASSPTSNRPQHF.

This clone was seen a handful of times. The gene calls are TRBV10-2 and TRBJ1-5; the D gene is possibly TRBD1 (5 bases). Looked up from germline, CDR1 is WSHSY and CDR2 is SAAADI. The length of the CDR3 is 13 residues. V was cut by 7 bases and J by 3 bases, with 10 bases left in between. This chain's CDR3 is CASKRGANQPQHF. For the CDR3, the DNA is TGCGCCAGCAAAAGGGGCGCCAATCAGCCCCAGCATTTT.

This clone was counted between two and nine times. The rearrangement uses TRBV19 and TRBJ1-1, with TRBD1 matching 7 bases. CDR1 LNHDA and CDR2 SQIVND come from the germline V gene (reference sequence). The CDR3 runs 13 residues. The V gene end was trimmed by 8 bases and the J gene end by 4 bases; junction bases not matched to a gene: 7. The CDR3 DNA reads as TGTGCCAGTGGGAATGACAGGGCCACTGAAGCTTTCTTT. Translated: CASGNDRATEAFF.

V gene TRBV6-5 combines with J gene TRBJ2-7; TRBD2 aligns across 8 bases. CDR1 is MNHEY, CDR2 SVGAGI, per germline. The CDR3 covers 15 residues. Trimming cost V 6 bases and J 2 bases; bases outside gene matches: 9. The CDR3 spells CASSRGTSVTYEQYF. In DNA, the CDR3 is TGTGCCAGCAGCCGCGGGACTAGTGTAACCTACGAGCAGTACTTC.

The CDR3 nucleotides are TGTGCCTGGAGTGTAGCAGGGACCTATAATTCACCCCTCCACTTT. This gives the protein CAWSVAGTYNSPLHF. The rearrangement links TRBV30 to TRBJ1-6, with TRBD1 as a possible D gene (5 bases). With 0 bases removed from V and 2 bases from J, the gap between germline ends came to 8 bases. Germline V CDR1 and CDR2: GTSNPN, SVGIG (reference sequence). The CDR3 is 15 residues long.

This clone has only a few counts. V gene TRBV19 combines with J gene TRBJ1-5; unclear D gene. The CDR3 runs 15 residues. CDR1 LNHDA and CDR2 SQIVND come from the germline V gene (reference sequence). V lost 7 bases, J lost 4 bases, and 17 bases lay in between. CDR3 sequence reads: CASTPGRRGNQPQHF. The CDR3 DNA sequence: TGTGCCAGTACCCCGGGCAGACGCGGGAATCAGCCCCAGCATTTT.

The CDR3 here is CASSLISSGSLGETQYF. Here the CDR3 DNA reads TGTGCCAGCAGTTTAATCTCTAGCGGCTCCCTTGGGGAGACCCAGTACTTC. The chain carries TRBV28 and TRBJ2-5; 7 positions agree with TRBD2. The germline CDR1 and CDR2 sequences are MDHEN and SYDVKM. The CDR3 runs to 17 residues. Trimming removed 2 bases from V and 5 bases from J; junction bases left unmatched: 14.

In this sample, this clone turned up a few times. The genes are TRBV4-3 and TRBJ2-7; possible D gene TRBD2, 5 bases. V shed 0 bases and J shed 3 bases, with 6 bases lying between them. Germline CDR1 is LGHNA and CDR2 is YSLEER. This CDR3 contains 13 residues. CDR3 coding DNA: TGCGCCAGCAGCCAAGATCGGGACTACGAGCAGTACTTC. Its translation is CASSQDRDYEQYF.

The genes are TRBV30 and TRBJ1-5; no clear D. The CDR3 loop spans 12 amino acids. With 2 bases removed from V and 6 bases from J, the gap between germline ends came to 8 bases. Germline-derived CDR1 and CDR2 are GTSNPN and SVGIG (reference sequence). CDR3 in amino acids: CAWSTGSQPQHF. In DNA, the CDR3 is TGTGCCTGGAGTACGGGGAGTCAGCCCCAGCATTTT. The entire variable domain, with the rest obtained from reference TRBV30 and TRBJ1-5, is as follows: SQTIHQWPATLVQPVGSPLSLECTVEGTSNPNLYWYRQAAGRGLQLLFYSVGIGQISSEVPQNLSASRPQDRQFILSSKKLLLSDSGFYLCAWSTGSQPQHFGDGTRLSIL.